This TCR beta chain was found in a study of PD-1 blockade in classical Hodgkin lymphoma. General study results and limits: Differences between repertoires have undefined causes, possibly disease activity or prior therapy. Reports indicated that newly diagnosed patients had lower baseline TCR diversity than healthy donors did.

After removal of 5 bases from V and 9 bases from J, the junction contained 11 bases not matched to a gene. The CDR3 consists of 15 residues. In germline, CDR1 is LNHNV, CDR2 YYDKDF (reference sequence). Of note for this clone: The antigen remains undetermined.

As for time point: newly diagnosed, previously untreated cHL patient sample. Researchers used newly diagnosed, untreated classical Hodgkin lymphoma PBMCs for comparison. Sequencing used immunoSEQ multiplex PCR; TCRdb keeps in-frame clones, though not all of them. This table holds tens of thousands of clones, approximately 93% found once. J is TRBJ2-1 and V is TRBV15; 9 bases map to TRBD2. Material for sequencing was peripheral blood mononuclear cells (PBMCs). The TCR comes from a human donor with classical Hodgkin lymphoma. Written as DNA, the CDR3 is TGTGCCACCAGCGCGTTTGCGGGAGGGCCAGGTGAGCAGTTCTTC. Translating it yields CATSAFAGGPGEQFF.